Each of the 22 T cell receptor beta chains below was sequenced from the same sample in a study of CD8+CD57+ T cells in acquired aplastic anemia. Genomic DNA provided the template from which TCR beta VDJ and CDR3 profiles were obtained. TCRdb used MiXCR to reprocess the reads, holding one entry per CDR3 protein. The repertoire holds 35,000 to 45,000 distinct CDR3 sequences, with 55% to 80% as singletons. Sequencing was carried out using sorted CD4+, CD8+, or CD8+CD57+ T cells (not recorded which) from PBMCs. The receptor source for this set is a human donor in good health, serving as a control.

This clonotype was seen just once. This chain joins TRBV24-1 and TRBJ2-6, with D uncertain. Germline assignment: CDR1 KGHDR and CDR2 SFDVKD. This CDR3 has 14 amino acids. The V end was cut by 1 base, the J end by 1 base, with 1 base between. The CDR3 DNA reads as TGTGCCACCAGTGATTTATCTGGGGCCAACGTCCTGACTTTC. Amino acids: CATSDLSGANVLTF.

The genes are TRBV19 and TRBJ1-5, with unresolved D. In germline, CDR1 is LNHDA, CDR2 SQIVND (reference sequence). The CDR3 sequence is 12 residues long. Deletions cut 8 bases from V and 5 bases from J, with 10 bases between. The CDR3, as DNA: TGTGCCAGTGGCGACGGCGATCAGCCCCAGCATTTT. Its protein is CASGDGDQPQHF.

The CDR3 sequence: CATSDGYSEELFF. The CDR3 nucleotides are TGTGCCACCAGTGATGGGTACAGCGAAGAACTGTTTTTT. The chain joins TRBV24-1 to TRBJ1-4; D is ambiguous. Germline-derived CDR1 and CDR2 are KGHDR and SFDVKD. The length of the CDR3 is 13 residues. The germline V and J ends were trimmed by 3 bases and 12 bases, with 13 bases remaining between them.

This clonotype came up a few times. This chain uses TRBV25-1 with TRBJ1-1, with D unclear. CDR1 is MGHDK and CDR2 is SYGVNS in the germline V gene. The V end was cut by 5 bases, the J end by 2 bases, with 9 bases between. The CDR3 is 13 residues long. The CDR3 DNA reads TGTGCCAGCAGTCAAAGGGATAACACTGAAGCTTTCTTT. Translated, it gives CASSQRDNTEAFF.

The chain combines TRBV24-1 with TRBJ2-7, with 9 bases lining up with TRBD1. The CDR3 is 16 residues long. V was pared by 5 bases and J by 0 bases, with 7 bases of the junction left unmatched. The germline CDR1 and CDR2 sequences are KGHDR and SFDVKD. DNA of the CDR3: TGTGCCACCAGTGCCTGGGGGACAGGGAGCTCCTACGAGCAGTACTTC. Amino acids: CATSAWGTGSSYEQYF.

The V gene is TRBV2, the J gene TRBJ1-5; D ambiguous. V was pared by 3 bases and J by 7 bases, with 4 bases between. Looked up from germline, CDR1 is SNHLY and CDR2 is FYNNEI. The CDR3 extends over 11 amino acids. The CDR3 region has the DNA TGTGCCAGCAGTGACGACCAGCCCCAGCATTTT. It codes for CASSDDQPQHF.

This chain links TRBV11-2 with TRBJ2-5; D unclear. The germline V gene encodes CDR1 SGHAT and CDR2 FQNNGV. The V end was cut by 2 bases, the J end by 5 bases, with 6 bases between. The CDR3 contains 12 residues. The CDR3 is CASSLLRETQYF. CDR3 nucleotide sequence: TGTGCCAGCAGCTTATTGCGGGAGACCCAGTACTTC.

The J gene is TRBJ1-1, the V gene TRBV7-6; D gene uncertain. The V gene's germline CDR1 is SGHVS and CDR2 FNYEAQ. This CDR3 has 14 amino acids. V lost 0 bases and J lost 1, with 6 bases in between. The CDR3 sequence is CASSLAAGNTEAFF. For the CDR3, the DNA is TGTGCCAGCAGCTTAGCGGCAGGGAACACTGAAGCTTTCTTT.

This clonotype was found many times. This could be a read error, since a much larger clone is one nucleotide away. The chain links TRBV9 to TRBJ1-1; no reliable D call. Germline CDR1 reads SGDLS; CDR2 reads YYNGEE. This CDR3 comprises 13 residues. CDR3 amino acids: CAGSVYLNTEAFF. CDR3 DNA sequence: TGTGCCGGCAGCGTATATCTGAACACTGAAGCTTTCTTT.

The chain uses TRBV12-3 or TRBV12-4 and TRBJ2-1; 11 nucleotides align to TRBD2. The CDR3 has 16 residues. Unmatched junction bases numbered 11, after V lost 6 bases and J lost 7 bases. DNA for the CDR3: TGTGCCAGCAGCCAATTAGGCCCTAGCGGGAGGAATGAGCAGTTCTTC. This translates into CASSQLGPSGRNEQFF.

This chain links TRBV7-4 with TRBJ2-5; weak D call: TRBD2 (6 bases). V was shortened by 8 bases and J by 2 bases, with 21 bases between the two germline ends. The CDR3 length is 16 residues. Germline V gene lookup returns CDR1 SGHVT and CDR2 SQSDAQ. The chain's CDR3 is CASPTSGLGGQETQYF. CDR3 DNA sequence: TGTGCCAGCCCAACATCCGGCTTGGGGGGACAAGAGACCCAGTACTTC.

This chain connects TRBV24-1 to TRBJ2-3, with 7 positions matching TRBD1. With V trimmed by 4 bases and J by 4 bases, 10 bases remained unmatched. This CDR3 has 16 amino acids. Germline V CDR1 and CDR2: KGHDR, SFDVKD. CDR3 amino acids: CATSENDRVGPDTQYF. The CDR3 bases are TGTGCCACCAGTGAAAACGACAGGGTTGGACCAGATACGCAGTATTTT.

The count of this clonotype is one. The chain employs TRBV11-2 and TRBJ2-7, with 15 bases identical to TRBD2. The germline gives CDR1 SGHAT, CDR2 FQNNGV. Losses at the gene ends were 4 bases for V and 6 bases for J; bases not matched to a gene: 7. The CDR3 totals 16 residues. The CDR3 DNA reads TGTGCCAGCAGCTCAAACGGACTAGCGGGGGGGCGCGAGCAGTACTTC. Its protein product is CASSSNGLAGGREQYF.

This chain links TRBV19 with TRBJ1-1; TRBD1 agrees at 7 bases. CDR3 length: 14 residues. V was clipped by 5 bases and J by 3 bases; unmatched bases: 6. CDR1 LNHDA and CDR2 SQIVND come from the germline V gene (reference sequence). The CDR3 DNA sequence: TGTGCCAGTAGTCAATATACAGGGGACACTGAAGCTTTCTTT. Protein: CASSQYTGDTEAFF.

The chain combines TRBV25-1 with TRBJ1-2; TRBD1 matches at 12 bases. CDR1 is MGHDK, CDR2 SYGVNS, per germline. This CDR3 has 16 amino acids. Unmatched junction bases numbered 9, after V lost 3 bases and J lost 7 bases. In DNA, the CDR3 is TGTGCCAGCAGTGACCTAGCTGGGACAGGGGGCTCTGGCTACACCTTC. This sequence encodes CASSDLAGTGGSGYTF.

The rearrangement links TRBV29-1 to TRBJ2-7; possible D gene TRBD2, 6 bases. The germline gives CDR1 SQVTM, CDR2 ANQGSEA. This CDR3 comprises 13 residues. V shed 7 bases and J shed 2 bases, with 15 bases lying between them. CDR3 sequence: CSGRGIDAYEQYF. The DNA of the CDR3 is TGCAGCGGGAGGGGTATAGACGCCTACGAGCAGTACTTC.

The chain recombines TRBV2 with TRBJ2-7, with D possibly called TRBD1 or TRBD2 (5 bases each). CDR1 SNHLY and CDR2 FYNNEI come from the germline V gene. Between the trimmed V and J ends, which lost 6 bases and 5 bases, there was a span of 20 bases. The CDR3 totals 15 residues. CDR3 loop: CASRTRGSIGDEQYF. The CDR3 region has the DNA TGTGCCAGCAGAACACGGGGCAGTATTGGGGACGAGCAGTACTTC.

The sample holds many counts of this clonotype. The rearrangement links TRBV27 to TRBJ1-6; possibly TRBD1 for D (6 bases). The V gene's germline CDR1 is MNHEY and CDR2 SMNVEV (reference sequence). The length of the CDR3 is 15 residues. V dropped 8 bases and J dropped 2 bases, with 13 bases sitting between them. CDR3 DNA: TGTGCCAGCTGCTCGCAGGGGACCTATAATTCACCCCTCCACTTT. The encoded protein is CASCSQGTYNSPLHF.

The CDR3 sequence: CAGGTSGAYEQFF. Here the CDR3 DNA reads TGTGCCGGAGGGACTAGCGGGGCCTACGAGCAGTTCTTC. V and J are TRBV2 and TRBJ2-7, with 13 bases aligning to TRBD2. The closer fit of TRBJ2-1 to the DNA end suggests the J call may be wrong. Germline V gives CDR1 SNHLY, CDR2 FYNNEI. The CDR3 is 13 amino acids.

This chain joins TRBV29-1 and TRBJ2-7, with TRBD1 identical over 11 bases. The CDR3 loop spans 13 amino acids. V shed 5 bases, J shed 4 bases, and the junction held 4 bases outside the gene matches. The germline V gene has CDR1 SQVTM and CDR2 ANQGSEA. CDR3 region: CSVTGTGGYEQYF. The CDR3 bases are TGCAGCGTTACCGGGACAGGGGGATACGAGCAGTACTTC.

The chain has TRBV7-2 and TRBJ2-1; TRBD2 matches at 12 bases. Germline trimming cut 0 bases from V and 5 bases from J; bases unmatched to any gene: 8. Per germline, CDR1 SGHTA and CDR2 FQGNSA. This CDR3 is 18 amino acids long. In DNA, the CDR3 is TGTGCCAGCAGCTTAGCTGGGCTAGCGGGGGGGCCTAACAATGAGCAGTTCTTC. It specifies CASSLAGLAGGPNNEQFF. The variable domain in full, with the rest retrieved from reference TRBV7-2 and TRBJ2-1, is GAGVSQSPSNKVTEKGKDVELRCDPISGHTALYWYRQSLGQGLEFLIYFQGNSAPDKSGLPSDRFSAERTGGSVSTLTIQRTQQEDSAVYLCASSLAGLAGGPNNEQFFGPGTRLTVL.

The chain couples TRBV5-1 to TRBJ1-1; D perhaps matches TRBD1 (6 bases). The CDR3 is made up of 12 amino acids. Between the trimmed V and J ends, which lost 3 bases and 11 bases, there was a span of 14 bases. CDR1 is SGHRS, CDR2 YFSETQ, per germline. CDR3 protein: CASSSVQGLAFF. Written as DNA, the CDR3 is TGCGCCAGCAGCTCCGTACAGGGATTGGCTTTCTTT.